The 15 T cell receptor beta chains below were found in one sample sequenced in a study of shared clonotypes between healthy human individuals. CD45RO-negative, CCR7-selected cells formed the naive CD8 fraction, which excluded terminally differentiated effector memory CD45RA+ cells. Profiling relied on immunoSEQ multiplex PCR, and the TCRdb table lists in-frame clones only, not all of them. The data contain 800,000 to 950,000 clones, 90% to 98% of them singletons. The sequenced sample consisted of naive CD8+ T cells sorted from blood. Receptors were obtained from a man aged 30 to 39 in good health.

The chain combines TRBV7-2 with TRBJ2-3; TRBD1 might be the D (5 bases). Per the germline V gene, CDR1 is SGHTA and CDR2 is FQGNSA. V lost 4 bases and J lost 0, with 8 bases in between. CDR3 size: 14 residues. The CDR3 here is CASSYDSSTDTQYF. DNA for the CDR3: TGTGCCAGCAGCTATGACAGTAGCACAGATACGCAGTATTTT.

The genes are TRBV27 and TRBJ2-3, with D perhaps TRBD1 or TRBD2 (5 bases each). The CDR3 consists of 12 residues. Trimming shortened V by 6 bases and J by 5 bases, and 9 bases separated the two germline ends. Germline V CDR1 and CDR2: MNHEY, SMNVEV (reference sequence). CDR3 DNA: TGTGCCAGCAGCCGGGACGGAGATACGCAGTATTTT. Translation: CASSRDGDTQYF.

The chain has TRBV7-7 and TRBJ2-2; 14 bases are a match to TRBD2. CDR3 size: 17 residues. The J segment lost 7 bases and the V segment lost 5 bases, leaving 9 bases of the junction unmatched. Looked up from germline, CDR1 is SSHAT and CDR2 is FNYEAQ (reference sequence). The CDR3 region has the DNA TGTGCCAGCAGCCCATCACCGGGACTAGCGGGAGTCGGGGAGCTGTTTTTT. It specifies CASSPSPGLAGVGELFF.

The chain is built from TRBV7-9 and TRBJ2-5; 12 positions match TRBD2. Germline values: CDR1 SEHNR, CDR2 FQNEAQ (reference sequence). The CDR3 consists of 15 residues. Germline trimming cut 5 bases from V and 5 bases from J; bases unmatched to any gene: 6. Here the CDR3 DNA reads TGTGCCAGCAGCCCCGGGACTAGCGGGTATGAGACCCAGTACTTC. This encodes CASSPGTSGYETQYF.

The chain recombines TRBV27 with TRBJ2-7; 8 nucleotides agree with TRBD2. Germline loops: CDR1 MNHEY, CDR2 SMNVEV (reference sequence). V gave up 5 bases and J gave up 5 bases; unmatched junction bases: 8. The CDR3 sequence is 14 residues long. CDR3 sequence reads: CASSALAGGHEQYF. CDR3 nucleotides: TGTGCCAGCAGTGCCCTCGCGGGAGGCCACGAGCAGTACTTC.

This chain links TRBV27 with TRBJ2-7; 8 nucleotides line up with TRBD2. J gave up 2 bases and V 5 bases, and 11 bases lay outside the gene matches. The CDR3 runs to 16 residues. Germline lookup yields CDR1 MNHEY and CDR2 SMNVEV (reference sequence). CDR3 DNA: TGTGCCAGCAGTCTGGGGGGTAGCGGGGTAACCTACGAGCAGTACTTC. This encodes CASSLGGSGVTYEQYF.

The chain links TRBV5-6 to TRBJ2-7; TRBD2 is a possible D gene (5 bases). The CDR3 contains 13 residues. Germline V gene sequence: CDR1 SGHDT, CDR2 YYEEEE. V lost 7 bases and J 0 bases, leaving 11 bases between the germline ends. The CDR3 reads CASHLGNSYEQYF. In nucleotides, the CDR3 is TGTGCCAGCCATCTCGGGAACTCCTACGAGCAGTACTTC.

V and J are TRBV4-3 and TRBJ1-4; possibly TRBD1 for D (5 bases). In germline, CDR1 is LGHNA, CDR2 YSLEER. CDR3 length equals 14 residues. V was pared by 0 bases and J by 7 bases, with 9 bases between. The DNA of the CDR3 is TGCGCCAGCAGCCAAGATGGGACCTCTGAAAAACTGTTTTTT. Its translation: CASSQDGTSEKLFF.

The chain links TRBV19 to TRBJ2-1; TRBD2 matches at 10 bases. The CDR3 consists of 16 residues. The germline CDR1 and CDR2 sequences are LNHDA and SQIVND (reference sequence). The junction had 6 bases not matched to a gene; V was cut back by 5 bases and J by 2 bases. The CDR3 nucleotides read TGTGCCAGTAGTCGACTAGCGGGCCCGACCTACAATGAGCAGTTCTTC. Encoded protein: CASSRLAGPTYNEQFF.

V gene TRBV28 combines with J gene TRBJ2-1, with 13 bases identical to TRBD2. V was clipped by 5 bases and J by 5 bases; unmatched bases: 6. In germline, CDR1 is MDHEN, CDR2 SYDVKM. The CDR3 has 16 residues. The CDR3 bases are TGTGCCAGCAGTAACCTCGGGACTAGCGGGAACAATGAGCAGTTCTTC. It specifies CASSNLGTSGNNEQFF.

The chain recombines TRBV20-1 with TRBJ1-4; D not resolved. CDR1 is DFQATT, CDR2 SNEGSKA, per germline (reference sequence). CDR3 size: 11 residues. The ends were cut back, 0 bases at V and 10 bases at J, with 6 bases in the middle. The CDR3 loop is CSARDTGKLFF. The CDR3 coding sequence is TGCAGTGCTAGAGATACCGGAAAACTGTTTTTT.

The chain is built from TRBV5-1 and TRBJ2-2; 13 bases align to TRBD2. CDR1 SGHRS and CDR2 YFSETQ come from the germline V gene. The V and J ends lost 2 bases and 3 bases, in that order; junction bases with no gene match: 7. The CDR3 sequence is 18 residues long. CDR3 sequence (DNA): TGCGCCAGCAGCTTTGAACTAGCGGGAGGGCCGCACACCGGGGAGCTGTTTTTT. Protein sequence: CASSFELAGGPHTGELFF.

The CDR3 reads CASSPDQGLHTEAFF. CDR3 nucleotides: TGTGCCAGCAGCCCAGATCAGGGGTTGCACACTGAAGCTTTCTTT. The chain carries TRBV9 and TRBJ1-1, with D tentatively TRBD1 (6 bases). V lost 4 bases, J lost 3 bases, and 16 bases lay in between. In germline, CDR1 is SGDLS, CDR2 YYNGEE. The CDR3 is made up of 15 amino acids.

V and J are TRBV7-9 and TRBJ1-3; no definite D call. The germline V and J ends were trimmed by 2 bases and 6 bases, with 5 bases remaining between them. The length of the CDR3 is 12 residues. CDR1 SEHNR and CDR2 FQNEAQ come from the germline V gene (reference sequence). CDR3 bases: TGTGCCAGCAGCTTACTCCAAAACACCATATATTTT. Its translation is CASSLLQNTIYF.

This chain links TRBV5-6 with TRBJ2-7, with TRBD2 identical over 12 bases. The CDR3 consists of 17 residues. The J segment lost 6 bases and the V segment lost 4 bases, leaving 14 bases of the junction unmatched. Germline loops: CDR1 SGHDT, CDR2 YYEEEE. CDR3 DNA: TGTGCCAGCAGCAGGGGACTAGCGGGTGTTCGTCAACTCGAGCAGTACTTC. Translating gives CASSRGLAGVRQLEQYF.